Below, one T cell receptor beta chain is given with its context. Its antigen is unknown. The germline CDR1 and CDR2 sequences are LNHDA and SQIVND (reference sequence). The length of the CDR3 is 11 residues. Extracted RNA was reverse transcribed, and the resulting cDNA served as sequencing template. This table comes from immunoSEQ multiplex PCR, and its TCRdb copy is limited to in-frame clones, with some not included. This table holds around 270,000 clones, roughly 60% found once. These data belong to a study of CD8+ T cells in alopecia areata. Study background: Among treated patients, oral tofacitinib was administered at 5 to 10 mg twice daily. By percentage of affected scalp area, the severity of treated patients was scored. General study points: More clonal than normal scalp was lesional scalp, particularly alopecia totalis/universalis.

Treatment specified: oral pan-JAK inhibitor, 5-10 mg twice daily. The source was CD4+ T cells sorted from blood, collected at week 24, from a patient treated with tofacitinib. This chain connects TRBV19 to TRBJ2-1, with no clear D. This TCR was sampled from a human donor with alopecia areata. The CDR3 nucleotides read TGTGTGACGAGGTCCAACAATGAGCAGTTCTTC. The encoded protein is CVTRSNNEQFF.